This T cell receptor (beta chain) is from a study of CXCR3-negative and CXCR3-positive naive CD8 T cells. Study-level results: The TRB CDR3s that CXCR3-positive naive cells carried were more hydrophobic than those of CXCR3-negative naive cells.

All TRB cDNA libraries came from 5' RACE performed with UMI labels. TCRdb reprocessed the 5' RACE reads, keeping one entry per CDR3 protein, no DNA. The sample features roughly 89,000 distinct CDR3 sequences, with around 1.5% in its top ten. Regarding this clonotype: Its antigen is currently unknown.

The CDR3 is 14 amino acids. Per the germline V gene, CDR1 is MNHEY and CDR2 is SMNVEV (reference sequence). The chain couples TRBV27 to TRBJ1-6. The source is a human donor in good health. Some clones in this sample may be carry-over from other donors' samples. The source material was naive CXCR3- CD8+ T cells from blood. Subset defined: CD45RO-CCR7+CD27+CD95- naive CD8+ T cells lacking CXCR3 (TNR3-). The CDR3 sequence: CASSLYDTNSPLHF.